This T cell receptor (beta chain) is from a study of regulatory T cells in long-lasting Graves disease. Study-wide points: Thyroid tissue was not studied; only peripheral blood was.

Construction of TCR beta libraries relied on iRepertoire HTBI primers and on Arm-PCR targeting CDR3 regions. Via MiXCR, TCRdb re-called the multiplex PCR reads, giving one row per CDR3 protein. The table has about 300,000 distinct CDR3 sequences, 18% seen once. The CDR3 has 13 residues. The V segment lost 8 bases and the J segment 6 bases; nucleotides outside the gene matches: 6. This clonotype has ten or more counts. The target antigen is unknown. Specified time point: newly diagnosed GD, antithyroid drugs for less than 3 months. Preparation of the TCR library used RNA extracted from PBMCs. The sample here was peripheral blood mononuclear cells (PBMCs), taken at new diagnosis, from a patient treated with antithyroid drugs. The rearrangement joins TRBV12-3 or TRBV12-4 to TRBJ2-2; 7 nucleotides align to TRBD2. This receptor was obtained from a female donor with Graves disease. The DNA for the CDR3 is TGTGCCAGCCGAGTGGGGGGGGCCGGGGAGCTGTTTTTT. As protein: CASRVGGAGELFF.